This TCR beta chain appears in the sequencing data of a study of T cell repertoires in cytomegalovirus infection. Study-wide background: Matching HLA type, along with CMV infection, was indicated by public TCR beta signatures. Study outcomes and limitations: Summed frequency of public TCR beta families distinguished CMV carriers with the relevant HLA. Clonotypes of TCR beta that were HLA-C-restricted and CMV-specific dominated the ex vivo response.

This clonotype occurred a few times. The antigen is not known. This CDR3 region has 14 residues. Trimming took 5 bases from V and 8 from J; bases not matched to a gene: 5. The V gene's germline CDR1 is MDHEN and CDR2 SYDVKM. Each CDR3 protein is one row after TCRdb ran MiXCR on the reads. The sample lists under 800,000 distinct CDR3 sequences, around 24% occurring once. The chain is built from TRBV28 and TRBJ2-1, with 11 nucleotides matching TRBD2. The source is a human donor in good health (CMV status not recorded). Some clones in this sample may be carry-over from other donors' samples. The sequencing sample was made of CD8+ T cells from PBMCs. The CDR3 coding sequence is TGTGCCAGCAGTCTCTTAGCGGGGGGGTATGAGCAGTTCTTC. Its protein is CASSLLAGGYEQFF.